The sequence of this TCR beta chain was determined in a study of cytomegalovirus exposure and HLA in healthy donors. Study-level background: Caucasian-associated ancestry cluster membership applied to about 80% of approximately 400 genotyped donors.

60 Vbeta and 13 Jbeta primers were used in PCR. This table comes from immunoSEQ multiplex PCR, and its TCRdb copy is limited to in-frame clones, with some not included. The data contain tens of thousands of clones, around 78% of them singletons. The CDR3 sequence is 14 residues long. Germline values: CDR1 MNHNS, CDR2 SASEGT. Losses at the gene ends were 5 bases for V and 2 bases for J; bases not matched to a gene: 6. This clonotype originated in a male donor in good health and CMV-seropositive. What was sequenced was PBMCs. The chain joins TRBV6-1 to TRBJ2-7; 7 positions agree with TRBD1. The CDR3 nucleotides read TGTGCCAGCAGTTCAGGGGGACGGGCCTACGAGCAGTACTTC. It translates to CASSSGGRAYEQYF.